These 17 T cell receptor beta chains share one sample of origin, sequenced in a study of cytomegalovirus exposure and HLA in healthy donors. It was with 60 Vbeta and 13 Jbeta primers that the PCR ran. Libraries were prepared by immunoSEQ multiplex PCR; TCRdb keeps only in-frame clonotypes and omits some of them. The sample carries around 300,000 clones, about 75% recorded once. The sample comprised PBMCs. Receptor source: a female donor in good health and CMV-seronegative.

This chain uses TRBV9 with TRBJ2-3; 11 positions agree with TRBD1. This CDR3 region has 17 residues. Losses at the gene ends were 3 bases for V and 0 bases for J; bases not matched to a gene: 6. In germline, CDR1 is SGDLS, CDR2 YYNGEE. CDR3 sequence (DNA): TGTGCCAGCAGCGAGGACAGGGGGCTTCCTAGCACAGATACGCAGTATTTT. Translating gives CASSEDRGLPSTDTQYF.

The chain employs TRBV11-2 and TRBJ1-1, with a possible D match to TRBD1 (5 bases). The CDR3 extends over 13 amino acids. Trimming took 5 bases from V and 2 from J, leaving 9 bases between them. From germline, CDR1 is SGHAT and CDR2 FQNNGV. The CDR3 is CASSRQPNTEAFF. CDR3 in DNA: TGTGCCAGCAGCCGACAGCCAAACACTGAAGCTTTCTTT.

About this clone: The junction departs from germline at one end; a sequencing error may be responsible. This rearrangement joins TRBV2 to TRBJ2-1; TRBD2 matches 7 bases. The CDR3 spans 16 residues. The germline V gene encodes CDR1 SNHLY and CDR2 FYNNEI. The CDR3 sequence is CASSLLALASFNEQFF. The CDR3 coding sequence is TGTGCCAGCAGCCTACTAGCGCTCGCCTCCTTCAATGAGCAGTTCTTC.

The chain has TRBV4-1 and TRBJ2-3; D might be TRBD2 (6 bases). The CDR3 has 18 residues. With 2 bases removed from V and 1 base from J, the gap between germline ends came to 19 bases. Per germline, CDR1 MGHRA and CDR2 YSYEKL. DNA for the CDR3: TGCGCCAGCAGCCAAAACGCTTGGGGGGAAACTGGCACAGATACGCAGTATTTT. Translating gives CASSQNAWGETGTDTQYF.

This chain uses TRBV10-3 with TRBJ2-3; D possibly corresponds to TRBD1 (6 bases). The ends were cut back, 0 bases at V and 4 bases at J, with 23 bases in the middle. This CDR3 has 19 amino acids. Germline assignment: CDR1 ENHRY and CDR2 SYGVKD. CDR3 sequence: CAISESAPGVYREADTQYF. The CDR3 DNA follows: TGTGCCATCAGTGAGTCTGCGCCAGGGGTGTATCGTGAGGCAGATACGCAGTATTTT.

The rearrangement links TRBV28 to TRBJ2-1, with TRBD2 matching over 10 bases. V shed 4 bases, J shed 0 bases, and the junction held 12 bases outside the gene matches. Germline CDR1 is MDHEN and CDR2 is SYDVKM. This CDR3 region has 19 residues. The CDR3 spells CASSSPTSGTPYSYNEQFF. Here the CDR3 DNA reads TGTGCCAGCAGTTCCCCAACTAGCGGGACTCCATACTCCTACAATGAGCAGTTCTTC.

The CDR3 nucleotides are TGTGCCAGCAGTTTATATCCAGTCTCCTACGAGCAGTACTTC. Translated, it gives CASSLYPVSYEQYF. This chain links TRBV27 with TRBJ2-7; D is ambiguous. The CDR3 totals 14 residues. The germline V and J ends were trimmed by 1 base and 0 bases, with 7 bases remaining between them. Germline assignment: CDR1 MNHEY and CDR2 SMNVEV (reference sequence).

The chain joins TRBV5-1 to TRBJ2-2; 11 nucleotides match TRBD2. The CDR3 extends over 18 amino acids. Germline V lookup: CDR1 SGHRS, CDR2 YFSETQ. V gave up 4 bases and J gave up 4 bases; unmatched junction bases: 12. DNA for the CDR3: TGCGCCAGCAGCCCCAAGACTAGCGGGACCGCTTCCACCGGGGAGCTGTTTTTT. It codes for CASSPKTSGTASTGELFF.

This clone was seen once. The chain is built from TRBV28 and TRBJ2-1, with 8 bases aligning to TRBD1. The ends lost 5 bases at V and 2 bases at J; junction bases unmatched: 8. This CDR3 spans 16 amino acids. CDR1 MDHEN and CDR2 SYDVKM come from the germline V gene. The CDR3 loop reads CASSAPTGEAYNEQFF. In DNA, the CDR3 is TGTGCCAGCAGTGCCCCGACAGGGGAGGCCTACAATGAGCAGTTCTTC.

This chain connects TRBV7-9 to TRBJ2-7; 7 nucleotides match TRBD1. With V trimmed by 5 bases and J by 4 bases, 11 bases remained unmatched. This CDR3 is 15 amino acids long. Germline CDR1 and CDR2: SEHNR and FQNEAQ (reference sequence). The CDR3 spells CASSETDRFAYEQYF. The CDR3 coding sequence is TGTGCCAGCAGCGAAACGGACAGGTTCGCTTACGAGCAGTACTTC.

The CDR3 region is CSVHAGGQAYEQYF. The CDR3 nucleotides read TGCAGCGTCCACGCGGGTGGTCAAGCCTACGAGCAGTACTTC. The chain carries TRBV29-1 and TRBJ2-7; weak D call: TRBD2 (5 bases). V shed 6 bases and J shed 2 bases, with 17 bases lying between them. The CDR3 consists of 14 residues. Germline V gene data show CDR1 as SQVTM and CDR2 as ANQGSEA.

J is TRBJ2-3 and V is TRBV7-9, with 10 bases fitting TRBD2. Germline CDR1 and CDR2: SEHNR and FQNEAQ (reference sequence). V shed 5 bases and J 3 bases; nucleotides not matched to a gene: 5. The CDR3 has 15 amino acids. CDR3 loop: CASSLGTSVTDTQYF. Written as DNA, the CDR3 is TGTGCCAGCAGCCTGGGGACTAGCGTGACAGATACGCAGTATTTT. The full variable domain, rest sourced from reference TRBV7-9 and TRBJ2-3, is DTGVSQNPRHKITKRGQNVTFRCDPISEHNRLYWYRQTLGQGPEFLTYFQNEAQLEKSRLLSDRFSAERPKGSFSTLEIQRTEQGDSAMYLCASSLGTSVTDTQYFGPGTRLTVL.

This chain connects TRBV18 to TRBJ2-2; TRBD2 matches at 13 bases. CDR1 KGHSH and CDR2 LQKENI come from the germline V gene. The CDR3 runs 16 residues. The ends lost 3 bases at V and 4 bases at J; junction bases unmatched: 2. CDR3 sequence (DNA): TGTGCCAGCTCACCGGGACTAGCGGGATTCACCGGGGAGCTGTTTTTT. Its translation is CASSPGLAGFTGELFF.

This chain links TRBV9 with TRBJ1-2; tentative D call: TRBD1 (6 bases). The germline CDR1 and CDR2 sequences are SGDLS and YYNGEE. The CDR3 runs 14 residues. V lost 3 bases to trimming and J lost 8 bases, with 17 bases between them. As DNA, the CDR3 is TGTGCCAGCAGCGCCGGGGGGGGGCCGGGCGGCTACACCTTC. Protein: CASSAGGGPGGYTF.

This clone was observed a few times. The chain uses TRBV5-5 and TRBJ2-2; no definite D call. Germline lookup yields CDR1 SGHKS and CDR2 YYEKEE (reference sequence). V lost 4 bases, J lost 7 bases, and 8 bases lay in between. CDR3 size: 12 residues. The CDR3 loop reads CASSRILGELFF. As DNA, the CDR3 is TGTGCCAGCAGCCGTATTCTCGGGGAGCTGTTTTTT.

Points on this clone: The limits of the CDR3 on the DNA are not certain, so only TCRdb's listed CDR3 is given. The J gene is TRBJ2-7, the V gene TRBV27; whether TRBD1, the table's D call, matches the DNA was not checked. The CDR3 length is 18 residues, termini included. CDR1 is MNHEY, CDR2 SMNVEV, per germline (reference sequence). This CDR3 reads CASSLSLRGRGRVYEQYF.

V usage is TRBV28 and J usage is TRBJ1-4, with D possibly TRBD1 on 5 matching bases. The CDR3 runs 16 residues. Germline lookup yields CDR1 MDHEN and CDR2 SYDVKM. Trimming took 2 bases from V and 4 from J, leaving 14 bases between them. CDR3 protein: CASSLGGGRSNEKLFF. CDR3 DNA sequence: TGTGCCAGCAGTTTAGGGGGGGGACGGAGTAATGAAAAACTGTTTTTT. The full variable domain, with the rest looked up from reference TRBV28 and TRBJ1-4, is DVKVTQSSRYLVKRTGEKVFLECVQDMDHENMFWYRQDPGLGLRLIYFSYDVKMKEKGDIPEGYSVSREKKERFSLILESASTNQTSMYLCASSLGGGRSNEKLFFGSGTQLSVL.